This T cell receptor (beta chain) was captured in a study of blood T cell repertoires in COVID-19. Turning to the study itself: Nucleic acid was either cDNA or gDNA, and it came from T cells, B-cell-depleted T cells, or PBMCs.

Authors' methods: Researchers report that nucleated cell counts were estimated from reference gene primer amplification. Sequencing was performed with immunoSEQ multiplex PCR; in TCRdb, only in-frame clones are kept and a portion is missing. V, J and clone size are those of that table, while D and trimming were read from the DNA. The sample yields 35,000 or so clones, about 80% seen once. The CDR3 runs to 13 residues. Germline CDR1 reads SNHLY; CDR2 reads FYNNEI. Losses at the gene ends were 6 bases for V and 8 bases for J; bases not matched to a gene: 6. The chain carries TRBV2 and TRBJ2-1, with 8 bases identical to TRBD2. This receptor was identified in a woman aged 70-85 years with acute or convalescent COVID-19. Sequencing was performed on peripheral blood. CDR3 sequence (DNA): TGTGCCAGCAGAACCGGGACTAGAGATGAGCAGTTCTTC. This translates into CASRTGTRDEQFF. The whole variable domain, remainder taken from reference TRBV2 and TRBJ2-1, is EPEVTQTPSHQVTQMGQEVILRCVPISNHLYFYWYRQILGQKVEFLVSFYNNEISEKSEIFDDQFSVERPDGSNFTLKIRSTKLEDSAMYFCASRTGTRDEQFFGPGTRLTVL.